Sequencing of this T cell receptor (beta chain) was carried out in a study of T cell repertoires in cytomegalovirus infection. Turning to the study itself: Alongside well-studied HLA-B-restricted CMV epitopes, recently identified HLA-C-restricted CMV epitopes were also used. In public TCR beta signatures, there were indications of both CMV infection and matching HLA type.

Study outcomes and limitations: The cumulative frequency of public TCR beta families identified carriers of CMV plus the relevant HLA.

TCRdb itself ran the reads through MiXCR, one entry per CDR3 protein. Among about 900,000 distinct CDR3 sequences, under 40% were seen once, and the ten largest hold 13%. This clonotype was detected ten times or more. What it recognizes is unknown. V dropped 4 bases and J dropped 2 bases, with 9 bases sitting between them. The germline CDR1 and CDR2 sequences are SGHVS and FQNEAQ. The CDR3 loop spans 15 amino acids. The receptor's source is a human donor in good health (CMV status not recorded). Some clones in this sample may be carry-over from other donors' samples. The sample in question was cultured CD8+ T cells from PBMCs, obtained from culture after CMV antigen stimulation. The chain uses TRBV7-8 and TRBJ2-6; D perhaps matches TRBD1 (6 bases). For the CDR3, the DNA is TGTGCCAGCAGCTCCCGGACAGCTGGGGCCAACGTCCTGACTTTC. It yields the protein CASSSRTAGANVLTF.